The 32 T cell receptor beta chains reported below all come from one sample, sequenced in a study of regulatory T cells in long-lasting Graves disease. Specified time point: newly diagnosed GD, antithyroid drugs for less than 3 months. PBMC RNA was the source of the TCR library. Both iRepertoire HTBI primers and Arm-PCR of CDR3 regions were used to build the TCR beta libraries. TCRdb reprocessed the multiplex PCR reads with MiXCR, giving one entry per CDR3 protein. The sample consists of roughly 420,000 distinct CDR3 sequences, 16% of them appearing once. These data also formed part of another study, on T cells in Graves' hyperthyroidism and ophthalmopathy.

The specimen was peripheral blood mononuclear cells (PBMCs), collected at new diagnosis, from a patient treated with antithyroid drugs. All receptors derive from a young woman with Graves disease.

This clonotype has ten or more counts. This chain joins TRBV6-5 and TRBJ2-7, with D maybe TRBD1 (7 bases). The CDR3 runs to 16 residues. Germline values: CDR1 MNHEY, CDR2 SVGAGI. The V and J ends lost 2 bases and 4 bases respectively, with 18 bases between them. Written as DNA, the CDR3 is TGTGCCAGCAGTTACGATAGCTCGACAGGGAGGTACGAGCAGTACTTC. Translating gives CASSYDSSTGRYEQYF.

V is TRBV29-1 and J is TRBJ2-7; D is possibly TRBD1 (6 bases). CDR3 length: 15 amino acids. V shed 3 bases and J shed 2 bases, with 17 bases lying between them. From germline, CDR1 is SQVTM and CDR2 ANQGSEA. Here the CDR3 reads CSVETAQGRPYEQYF. In nucleotides, the CDR3 is TGCAGCGTTGAGACCGCGCAGGGGCGCCCCTACGAGCAGTACTTC.

This clonotype was counted at least ten times. The chain uses TRBV27 and TRBJ1-2; a weak D match, TRBD1 (5 bases). CDR1 is MNHEY and CDR2 is SMNVEV in the germline V gene (reference sequence). The CDR3 is 15 residues long. V dropped 1 base and J dropped 3 bases, with 12 bases sitting between them. DNA for the CDR3: TGTGCCAGCAGTTTATTGGCAGGGCCTTACTATGGCTACACCTTC. This encodes CASSLLAGPYYGYTF.

This sequence joins TRBV24-1 and TRBJ2-3; 13 bases fit TRBD2. Germline V lookup: CDR1 KGHDR, CDR2 SFDVKD. Germline trimming cut 9 bases from V and 10 bases from J; bases unmatched to any gene: 9. This CDR3 spans 14 amino acids. The CDR3 protein is CATLPRLAGGSQYF. CDR3 sequence (DNA): TGTGCCACCCTCCCACGACTAGCGGGAGGATCGCAGTATTTT.

This clonotype was seen only a few times. V is TRBV28 and J is TRBJ2-5; D uncertain. Germline V gene lookup returns CDR1 MDHEN and CDR2 SYDVKM. CDR3 length: 13 amino acids. Trimming removed 4 bases from V and 4 bases from J, with 10 bases in between. The CDR3 reads CASSSFRPETQYF. CDR3 nucleotide sequence: TGTGCCAGCAGTTCTTTCCGGCCAGAGACCCAGTACTTC. Looking up the rest from reference TRBV28 and TRBJ2-5 gives the full variable domain: DVKVTQSSRYLVKRTGEKVFLECVQDMDHENMFWYRQDPGLGLRLIYFSYDVKMKEKGDIPEGYSVSREKKERFSLILESASTNQTSMYLCASSSFRPETQYFGPGTRLLVL.

In its sample, this clonotype was seen many times. This chain connects TRBV6-9 to TRBJ2-1; TRBD1 agrees at 9 bases. The CDR3 totals 15 residues. The germline V gene has CDR1 MNHGY and CDR2 SVAAGI. The junction had 5 bases not matched to a gene; V was cut back by 4 bases and J by 4 bases. The CDR3 DNA reads TGTGCCAGCAGTTTATCCGGGACAGGGTACAATGAGCAGTTCTTC. Translation gives CASSLSGTGYNEQFF.

This clonotype has only a few counts. The rearrangement uses TRBV5-1 and TRBJ1-3; D gene uncertain. V lost 3 bases and J 0 bases, leaving 7 bases between the germline ends. The V gene's germline CDR1 is SGHRS and CDR2 YFSETQ. This CDR3 spans 14 amino acids. The CDR3 sequence: CASSSGNSGNTIYF. The DNA for the CDR3 is TGCGCCAGCAGCTCTGGGAACTCTGGAAACACCATATATTTT.

The chain couples TRBV12-3 or TRBV12-4 to TRBJ1-3; D is ambiguous. The CDR3 length is 17 residues. The V end was cut by 6 bases, the J end by 4 bases, with 22 bases between. The CDR3: CASSRRRLRLTGNTIYF. CDR3 coding DNA: TGTGCCAGCAGCCGCCGGAGACTTCGGCTCACCGGAAACACCATATATTTT.

This clonotype was seen repeatedly, ten times or more. This chain links TRBV24-1 with TRBJ2-1, with 13 nucleotides matching TRBD2. The CDR3 runs to 17 residues. Trimming at V came to 3 bases and at J to 3 bases, leaving 4 bases not matched to a gene. Per germline, CDR1 KGHDR and CDR2 SFDVKD. The CDR3, as DNA: TGTGCCACCAGTGATCGGACTAGCGGGGGTTACTACAATGAGCAGTTCTTC. It encodes CATSDRTSGGYYNEQFF.

This clonotype has ten or more counts. The chain uses TRBV27 and TRBJ2-2; D is possibly TRBD2 (6 bases). There are 14 residues in the CDR3. The germline V gene has CDR1 MNHEY and CDR2 SMNVEV (reference sequence). Trimming took off 2 bases at V and 8 bases at J, with 12 bases between the two ends. CDR3 DNA sequence: TGTGCCAGCAGTTTAGGGACTTTACGTGGGGAGCTGTTTTTT. Its translation: CASSLGTLRGELFF.

This clonotype was seen at least ten times. The chain joins TRBV6-1 to TRBJ1-1, with 10 positions matching TRBD1. V was clipped by 11 bases and J by 4 bases; unmatched bases: 7. Germline lookup yields CDR1 MNHNS and CDR2 SASEGT. This CDR3 has 13 residues. CDR3 amino acids: CAVLDRGATEAFF. The CDR3 nucleotides read TGTGCCGTCCTGGACAGGGGGGCCACTGAAGCTTTCTTT.

In this sample, this clonotype turned up a few times. The chain links TRBV19 to TRBJ1-1; possible D gene TRBD1, 5 bases. Between the trimmed V and J ends, which lost 1 base and 6 bases, there was a span of 9 bases. This CDR3 has 13 residues. Looked up from germline, CDR1 is LNHDA and CDR2 is SQIVND (reference sequence). The DNA for the CDR3 is TGTGCCAGTAGTATAGGGGACGGGGCTGAAGCTTTCTTT. Translating it yields CASSIGDGAEAFF.

Here the CDR3 reads CASSRNDRGIHGELFF. Written as DNA, the CDR3 is TGTGCCAGCTCACGCAACGACAGGGGGATTCACGGGGAGCTGTTTTTT. The J gene is TRBJ2-2, the V gene TRBV18, with TRBD1 matching 9 bases. There are 16 residues in the CDR3. With V trimmed by 4 bases and J by 7 bases, 10 bases remained unmatched. Germline V gives CDR1 KGHSH, CDR2 LQKENI.

V usage is TRBV20-1 and J usage is TRBJ2-1; TRBD1 agrees at 7 bases. Germline V gene data show CDR1 as DFQATT and CDR2 as SNEGSKA (reference sequence). CDR3 length: 15 amino acids. J lost 4 bases, V lost 6 bases, and 12 bases had no gene match. The CDR3 DNA reads as TGCAGTGCCGGCGACAGGGCCCAGCTTTACAATGAGCAGTTCTTC. Its translation is CSAGDRAQLYNEQFF.

This clonotype was recorded only once. A much larger clone lies one base from this, so it may be a read error. The rearrangement uses TRBV5-1 and TRBJ1-1; D is ambiguous. Germline assignment: CDR1 SGHRS and CDR2 YFSETQ. This CDR3 is built from 14 residues. The CDR3 nucleotides read TGCGCCAGCAGCTTGTCCTTCGGGAACCCTGAAGCTTTCTTT. It encodes CASSLSFGNPEAFF.

This clonotype was seen at least ten times. The J gene is TRBJ1-1, the V gene TRBV12-3 or TRBV12-4, with D unresolved. Trimming took off 7 bases at V and 0 bases at J, with 18 bases between the two ends. The CDR3 spans 16 residues. For the CDR3, the DNA is TGTGCCAGCAAAGACGGAAGACACGACATGAACACTGAAGCTTTCTTT. It translates to CASKDGRHDMNTEAFF.

The chain is built from TRBV7-9 and TRBJ2-1; 7 nucleotides agree with TRBD1. The DNA matches TRBJ2-5 better at its end, which makes the J call doubtful. The CDR3 totals 18 residues. Germline-derived CDR1 and CDR2 are SEHNR and FQNEAQ (reference sequence). CDR3 in DNA: TGTGCCAGCAGCCTAGTTCAAGTCGTCCCTGACAGGGCTGAGACCCAGTACTTC. It is translated as CASSLVQVVPDRAETQYF.

J is TRBJ1-3 and V is TRBV27; D possibly corresponds to TRBD1 (6 bases). With 5 bases removed from V and 4 bases from J, the gap between germline ends came to 15 bases. This CDR3 comprises 15 residues. Germline V gene lookup returns CDR1 MNHEY and CDR2 SMNVEV (reference sequence). The CDR3: CASSELQGLGNTIYF. Written as DNA, the CDR3 is TGTGCCAGCAGTGAACTACAGGGACTAGGAAACACCATATATTTT.

This clonotype was observed many times. This rearrangement joins TRBV28 to TRBJ2-7; D unclear. Germline V CDR1 and CDR2: MDHEN, SYDVKM. The V end was cut by 3 bases, the J end by 0 bases, with 6 bases between. The CDR3 length is 13 residues. The CDR3 is CASSFSVSYEQYF. For the CDR3, the DNA is TGTGCCAGCAGTTTCTCGGTCTCCTACGAGCAGTACTTC.

A few counts support this clonotype. The chain is built from TRBV4-1 and TRBJ1-6; 7 nucleotides align to TRBD1. The CDR3 loop spans 16 amino acids. The trim removed 4 bases at V and 7 bases at J, leaving 10 bases unmatched. Germline-derived CDR1 and CDR2 are MGHRA and YSYEKL. The CDR3 sequence: CASSREPGQLNSPLHF. For the CDR3, the DNA is TGCGCCAGCAGCCGAGAACCGGGACAGCTCAATTCACCCCTCCACTTT.

Many counts were recorded for this clonotype. This chain connects TRBV29-1 to TRBJ2-1; no clear D. V was clipped by 5 bases and J by 6 bases, with 14 bases between them. In germline, CDR1 is SQVTM, CDR2 ANQGSEA. The CDR3 has 13 residues. CDR3 protein: CSVRGGGGNEQFF. The CDR3 DNA is TGCAGCGTTCGTGGCGGTGGTGGCAATGAGCAGTTCTTC.

This clonotype showed up many times. Relative to the germline gene, one junction end is altered; a read error may explain this. The chain carries TRBV12-3 or TRBV12-4 and TRBJ1-2, with 7 bases lining up with TRBD1. CDR3 length equals 14 residues. The CDR3 region is CASSLVTGNFGYTF. Written as DNA, the CDR3 is TGTGCCAGCAGTTTAGTGACAGGGAACTTTGGCTACACCTTC.

This chain uses TRBV12-3 or TRBV12-4 with TRBJ1-3, with D perhaps matching TRBD1 (5 bases). The V and J ends lost 3 bases and 2 bases respectively, with 20 bases between them. The CDR3 spans 18 residues. As DNA, the CDR3 is TGTGCCAGCAGTTTGGGGCAGGGCCTACGGTTCCCTGGAAACACCATATATTTT. This codes for CASSLGQGLRFPGNTIYF.

This clonotype was seen a few times. The CDR3: CASRSYQGAFYGYTF. CDR3 bases: TGTGCCAGCAGATCTTATCAGGGGGCGTTCTATGGCTACACCTTC. The chain carries TRBV6-2 or TRBV6-3 and TRBJ1-2; 8 bases align to TRBD1. CDR1 is MNHEY, CDR2 SVGEGT, per germline. With V trimmed by 6 bases and J by 4 bases, 10 bases remained unmatched. The CDR3 covers 15 residues.

This clonotype was seen more than once but under ten times. V usage is TRBV5-1 and J usage is TRBJ2-7; no firm D call. This CDR3 contains 12 residues. V dropped 0 bases and J dropped 6 bases, with 7 bases sitting between them. Germline CDR1 and CDR2: SGHRS and YFSETQ. The CDR3 DNA reads TGCGCCAGCAGCTTGGGCGACTCCGAGCAGTACTTC. Amino acids: CASSLGDSEQYF.

This clonotype has only a few counts. This chain uses TRBV19 with TRBJ1-1; weak D call: TRBD1 (6 bases). The CDR3 has 15 residues. CDR1 is LNHDA and CDR2 is SQIVND in the germline V gene (reference sequence). V lost 7 bases to trimming and J lost 0 bases, with 15 bases between them. The CDR3 DNA reads as TGTGCCAGTACCGCGACCGACAGGATGAACACTGAAGCTTTCTTT. Amino acid sequence: CASTATDRMNTEAFF.

This clonotype has a handful of counts. A much larger clone lies one base from this, so it may be a read error. The chain couples TRBV7-3 to TRBJ1-1, with a weak D call TRBD1 (5 bases). From germline, CDR1 is SGHTA and CDR2 FQGTGA. The CDR3 length is 14 residues. The DNA for the CDR3 is TGTGCCAGCAGCCCCATGGGGGGGTCGACTGGAGCTTTCTTT. It yields the protein CASSPMGGSTGAFF.

Points on this clonotype: A much larger clone differs by one base, so this may be a read error. The chain links TRBV15 to TRBJ2-3; TRBD1 aligns across 9 bases. Germline V lookup: CDR1 LNHNV, CDR2 YYDKDF (reference sequence). This CDR3 is built from 18 residues. The V gene end was trimmed by 5 bases and the J gene end by 0 bases; junction bases not matched to a gene: 12. DNA of the CDR3: TGTGCCACCAGCGAGAGGGAGAGCGGACAGGGGAGCACAGATACGCAGTATTTT. Protein product: CATSERESGQGSTDTQYF.

The chain recombines TRBV20-1 with TRBJ1-5; D is uncertain. The germline CDR1 and CDR2 sequences are DFQATT and SNEGSKA (reference sequence). V was pared by 3 bases and J by 5 bases, with 11 bases between. This CDR3 region has 13 residues. The CDR3 loop reads CSASRPQDQPQHF. The CDR3 nucleotides are TGCAGTGCTAGCCGACCTCAAGATCAGCCCCAGCATTTT.

V is TRBV5-1 and J is TRBJ2-2; 12 bases align to TRBD1. Germline CDR1 reads SGHRS; CDR2 reads YFSETQ. Unmatched junction bases numbered 4, after V lost 5 bases and J lost 5 bases. CDR3 length equals 15 residues. The CDR3 sequence: CASRSGQGATGELFF. DNA for the CDR3: TGCGCCAGCAGATCGGGACAGGGGGCGACCGGGGAGCTGTTTTTT.

This clonotype was counted at least ten times. This chain uses TRBV5-1 with TRBJ1-1, with unresolved D. The CDR3 sequence is 13 residues long. Trimming removed 5 bases from V and 2 bases from J, with 10 bases in between. Looked up from germline, CDR1 is SGHRS and CDR2 is YFSETQ. CDR3 region: CASRKGSNTEAFF. For the CDR3, the DNA is TGCGCCAGCAGAAAAGGAAGTAACACTGAAGCTTTCTTT.

This clonotype was found many times. This chain joins TRBV18 and TRBJ1-3; tentative D call: TRBD1 (5 bases). The V and J ends lost 5 bases and 0 bases respectively, with 11 bases between them. CDR1 is KGHSH, CDR2 LQKENI, per germline. The CDR3 consists of 15 residues. The CDR3 region is CASSAGTGSGNTIYF. Written as DNA, the CDR3 is TGTGCCAGCTCAGCCGGGACCGGCTCTGGAAACACCATATATTTT.